This T cell receptor (beta chain) emerged from a study of identical twins. The CDR3 extends over 14 amino acids. Deletions cut 2 bases from V and 4 bases from J, with 12 bases between. Germline lookup yields CDR1 SGHVS and CDR2 FQNEAQ. Healthy Caucasians provided all donations. The sample holds a few counts of this clonotype. In TCRdb, the 5' RACE reads were re-called with MiXCR into one record per CDR3 protein. The repertoire consists of 400,000 to 500,000 distinct CDR3 sequences, with less than 20% occurring once and the leading ten covering approximately 12%. The chain couples TRBV7-8 to TRBJ2-7; the D gene is possibly TRBD2 (6 bases). This TCR was sampled from a man between 45 and 60 years old in good health. Sequenced input: naive T cells sorted from blood. CDR3 in DNA: TGTGCCAGCAGCTTACGGGAGTGGCGGTACGAGCAGTACTTC. Translating gives CASSLREWRYEQYF.